This T cell receptor (beta chain) emerged from a study of beta chain features in type 1 diabetes. Study-level information: Patients did not differ from healthy donors in age, gender or cell yield. Study-wide points: Researchers report that Type 1 diabetes patients had moderately but significantly shorter TCRB CDR3s across all four CD4+ subsets. The VDJ junctions of type 1 diabetes patients carried fewer insertions and more deletions. Whether TCRB rearrangement is influenced by HLA type was left unresolved in this analysis.

The germline CDR1 and CDR2 sequences are GTSNPN and SVGIG (reference sequence). V was pared by 3 bases and J by 6 bases, with 9 bases of the junction left unmatched. The CDR3 runs 14 residues. This clone occurred a few times. The antigen is not known. Expressed TCRB transcripts were sequenced, since all the RNA that had been isolated was reverse transcribed. Produced via immunoSEQ multiplex PCR; TCRdb's table is partial and in-frame only. The table lists about 230,000 clones, 15% to 20% of them singletons. CD4+ naive, central memory, regulatory and stem cell-like memory subsets were isolated by sorting on CD45RO/CCR7/CD25/CD127/CD95/CD27.

This receptor was identified in a man in his thirties or forties with type 1 diabetes. Sequenced material: naive CD4+ T cells from blood. This rearrangement joins TRBV30 to TRBJ2-3; 7 bases map to TRBD2. Here the CDR3 DNA reads TGTGCCTGGAGCTCCGGGACTACGGGGGATACGCAGTATTTT. Translating gives CAWSSGTTGDTQYF.